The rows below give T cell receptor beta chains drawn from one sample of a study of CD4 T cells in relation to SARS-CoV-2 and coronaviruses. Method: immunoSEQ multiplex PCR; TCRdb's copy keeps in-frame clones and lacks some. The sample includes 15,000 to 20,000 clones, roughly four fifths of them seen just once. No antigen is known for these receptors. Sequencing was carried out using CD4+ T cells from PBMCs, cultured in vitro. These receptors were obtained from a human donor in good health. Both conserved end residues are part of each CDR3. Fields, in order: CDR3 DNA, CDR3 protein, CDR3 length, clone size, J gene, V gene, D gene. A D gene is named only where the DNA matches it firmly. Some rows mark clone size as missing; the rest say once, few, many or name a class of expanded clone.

CDR3nt: TGTGCCAGCAGCTTGGGACATAACTATGGCTACACCTTC
CDR3aa: CASSLGHNYGYTF
len: 13
abundance: .
j_gene: TRBJ1-2
v_gene: TRBV7-2
d_gene: .

CDR3nt: TGTGCCAGCAGCTTAATCGGGGGGGTCGGCAATGAGCAGTTCTTC
CDR3aa: CASSLIGGVGNEQFF
len: 15
abundance: .
j_gene: TRBJ2-1
v_gene: TRBV7-2
d_gene: TRBD2

CDR3nt: TGTGCCAGCAGCCAAGCGTCGCTTGGCACTGAAGCTTTCTTT
CDR3aa: CASSQASLGTEAFF
len: 14
abundance: .
j_gene: TRBJ1-1
v_gene: TRBV3-1/TRBV3-2
d_gene: .

CDR3nt: TGCGCCAGCATTACAGGGGGGGTCTGCGAGCAGTACTTC
CDR3aa: CASITGGVCEQYF
len: 13
abundance: .
j_gene: TRBJ2-7
v_gene: TRBV23-1
d_gene: .

CDR3nt: TGTGCCAGCAGTTACGGGACTAGCCCACTCGTGGGCGAGCAGTACTTC
CDR3aa: CASSYGTSPLVGEQYF
len: 16
abundance: .
j_gene: TRBJ2-7
v_gene: TRBV6-2/TRBV6-3
d_gene: TRBD2

CDR3nt: TGTGCCAGCAGCTTAGTGGGCAGGGGGCGCACTGAAGCTTTCTTT
CDR3aa: CASSLVGRGRTEAFF
len: 15
abundance: .
j_gene: TRBJ1-1
v_gene: TRBV7-8
d_gene: TRBD1

CDR3nt: TGCGCCAGCAGCCAAGGGACAGGCGCTAACTATGGCTACACCTTC
CDR3aa: CASSQGTGANYGYTF
len: 15
abundance: .
j_gene: TRBJ1-2
v_gene: TRBV4-1
d_gene: TRBD1

CDR3nt: TGTGCCAGCACCGAACTGAAGTCGCTCGCCAAAAACATTCAGTACTTC
CDR3aa: CASTELKSLAKNIQYF
len: 16
abundance: .
j_gene: TRBJ2-4
v_gene: TRBV6-6
d_gene: .

CDR3nt: TGTGCCATCAGTGAGTCGACAGACTCTGGAAACACCATATATTTT
CDR3aa: CAISESTDSGNTIYF
len: 15
abundance: .
j_gene: TRBJ1-3
v_gene: TRBV10-3
d_gene: .

CDR3nt: TGTGCCAGCAGCCCAAGGGGGTGGGACAGGTCCTACGAGCAGTACTTC
CDR3aa: CASSPRGWDRSYEQYF
len: 16
abundance: .
j_gene: TRBJ2-7
v_gene: TRBV3-1/TRBV3-2
d_gene: TRBD1

CDR3nt: TGTGCCAGCAGCTTGTTAGGTGGGAGTATGGGCTACACCTTC
CDR3aa: CASSLLGGSMGYTF
len: 14
abundance: .
j_gene: TRBJ1-2
v_gene: TRBV5-6
d_gene: .

CDR3nt: TGTGCCAGCAGTGGGGGGACTAGCGGTCAAGAGACCCAGTACTTC
CDR3aa: CASSGGTSGQETQYF
len: 15
abundance: once
j_gene: TRBJ2-5
v_gene: TRBV6-2/TRBV6-3
d_gene: TRBD2

CDR3nt: TGTGCCAGCAGCTCGGGTTCCCTCTCTGGAAACACCATATATTTT
CDR3aa: CASSSGSLSGNTIYF
len: 15
abundance: .
j_gene: TRBJ1-3
v_gene: TRBV5-4
d_gene: .

CDR3nt: TGTGCCAGCAGTTACCAAGGGGACAGCAGAGAAGCTTTCTTT
CDR3aa: CASSYQGDSREAFF
len: 14
abundance: few
j_gene: TRBJ1-1
v_gene: TRBV6-6
d_gene: TRBD1

CDR3nt: TGTGCCAGCAGCCGCGACAGGGATAGCAATCAGCCCCAGCATTTT
CDR3aa: CASSRDRDSNQPQHF
len: 15
abundance: .
j_gene: TRBJ1-5
v_gene: TRBV6-5
d_gene: TRBD1

CDR3nt: TGTGCCAGCAGAAACAGGGGGCCCTACGAGCAGTACTTC
CDR3aa: CASRNRGPYEQYF
len: 13
abundance: .
j_gene: TRBJ2-7
v_gene: TRBV27
d_gene: TRBD1

CDR3nt: TGTGCCAGCACTCGACAGGGGTCCTCCTACAATGAGCAGTTCTTC
CDR3aa: CASTRQGSSYNEQFF
len: 15
abundance: once
j_gene: TRBJ2-1
v_gene: TRBV5-8
d_gene: TRBD1

CDR3nt: TGTGCCAGCAGCCCCGGACTAGCGGGGGCCTACGAGCAGTACTTC
CDR3aa: CASSPGLAGAYEQYF
len: 15
abundance: once
j_gene: TRBJ2-7
v_gene: TRBV9
d_gene: TRBD2

CDR3nt: TGTGCCAGCAGCCTGGACAGGGAGGGTGGTACTGAAGCTTTCTTT
CDR3aa: CASSLDREGGTEAFF
len: 15
abundance: .
j_gene: TRBJ1-1
v_gene: TRBV6-5
d_gene: TRBD1

CDR3nt: TGCGCCAGCAGCCTTGTAGGGGCCTCATACGAGCAGTACTTC
CDR3aa: CASSLVGASYEQYF
len: 14
abundance: .
j_gene: TRBJ2-7
v_gene: TRBV5-1
d_gene: .

CDR3nt: TGTGCCAGCACCCCACAGAGAGCCTATAGCAATCAGCCCCAGCATTTT
CDR3aa: CASTPQRAYSNQPQHF
len: 16
abundance: few
j_gene: TRBJ1-5
v_gene: TRBV28
d_gene: .

CDR3nt: TGTGCCAGCTGCTTGGGTCTTCAAGAGACCCAGTACTTC
CDR3aa: CASCLGLQETQYF
len: 13
abundance: .
j_gene: TRBJ2-5
v_gene: TRBV7-2
d_gene: .

CDR3nt: TGTGCCAGCAGTGGGACCCAGGGAGGCTACACCTTC
CDR3aa: CASSGTQGGYTF
len: 12
abundance: .
j_gene: TRBJ1-2
v_gene: TRBV2
d_gene: .

CDR3nt: TGTGCCAGCAGTCCCTCACGGGGGGGCGGAACTGAAGCTTTCTTT
CDR3aa: CASSPSRGGGTEAFF
len: 15
abundance: .
j_gene: TRBJ1-1
v_gene: TRBV27
d_gene: .

CDR3nt: TGTGCCAGCAGTTATTCGCCGAATTCACCCCTCCACTTT
CDR3aa: CASSYSPNSPLHF
len: 13
abundance: .
j_gene: TRBJ1-6
v_gene: TRBV6-5
d_gene: .

CDR3nt: TGCAGCGCTGCGGTCCCAACCTTGAACACTGAAGCTTTCTTT
CDR3aa: CSAAVPTLNTEAFF
len: 14
abundance: .
j_gene: TRBJ1-1
v_gene: TRBV29-1
d_gene: .

CDR3nt: TGTGCCAGCACGAGGGACTTGTTTAATCAGGATACGCAGTATTTT
CDR3aa: CASTRDLFNQDTQYF
len: 15
abundance: .
j_gene: TRBJ2-3
v_gene: TRBV2
d_gene: .

CDR3nt: TGCGCCAGCAGCTTGGACGGGAGTTACACCGGGGAGCTGTTTTTT
CDR3aa: CASSLDGSYTGELFF
len: 15
abundance: .
j_gene: TRBJ2-2
v_gene: TRBV5-1
d_gene: .

CDR3nt: TGTGCCAGCAGCTTTATGGACAGGGCGAACACTGAAGCTTTCTTT
CDR3aa: CASSFMDRANTEAFF
len: 15
abundance: .
j_gene: TRBJ1-1
v_gene: TRBV13
d_gene: TRBD1

CDR3nt: TGTGCCAGCAGCTCGAGCATCTCTGGAAACACCATATATTTT
CDR3aa: CASSSSISGNTIYF
len: 14
abundance: few
j_gene: TRBJ1-3
v_gene: TRBV7-2
d_gene: .

CDR3nt: TGTGCCAGCAAATCGGAGGGTGACGTGCAGTACTTC
CDR3aa: CASKSEGDVQYF
len: 12
abundance: .
j_gene: TRBJ2-7
v_gene: TRBV2
d_gene: .

CDR3nt: TGTGCCAGCAGTGAACTCTCCCGACGAACAGATACGCAGTATTTT
CDR3aa: CASSELSRRTDTQYF
len: 15
abundance: few
j_gene: TRBJ2-3
v_gene: TRBV6-1
d_gene: .

CDR3nt: TGTGCCAGCAGTTACTCGAGAAGCACTGAGCAGTTCTTC
CDR3aa: CASSYSRSTEQFF
len: 13
abundance: .
j_gene: TRBJ2-1
v_gene: TRBV6-5
d_gene: .

CDR3nt: TGTGCCAGTAGTATGGCGGACATGAACACTGAAGCTTTCTTT
CDR3aa: CASSMADMNTEAFF
len: 14
abundance: .
j_gene: TRBJ1-1
v_gene: TRBV19
d_gene: .

CDR3nt: TGTGCCAGCAGCTTGCCCGGAGCCGGGTCAGGGGAGCTGTTTTTT
CDR3aa: CASSLPGAGSGELFF
len: 15
abundance: once
j_gene: TRBJ2-2
v_gene: TRBV5-5
d_gene: .

CDR3nt: TGTGCCAGCAGTTTGGCTCCGGGCACTGAAGCTTTCTTT
CDR3aa: CASSLAPGTEAFF
len: 13
abundance: .
j_gene: TRBJ1-1
v_gene: TRBV12-3/TRBV12-4
d_gene: .

CDR3nt: TGTGCCAGCAGCCCCCGAGCTAGCGGGGGCAGCTCGCGGGAGACCCAGTACTTC
CDR3aa: CASSPRASGGSSRETQYF
len: 18
abundance: .
j_gene: TRBJ2-5
v_gene: TRBV7-2
d_gene: TRBD2

CDR3nt: TGTGCCAGCAGCTCCGGCAGGGGTCGGTCACCCCTCCACTTT
CDR3aa: CASSSGRGRSPLHF
len: 14
abundance: .
j_gene: TRBJ1-6
v_gene: TRBV9
d_gene: .

CDR3nt: TGTGCCAGCAGCTTAGAGGCCGGAGGGGGGGGGCAGCCCCAGCATTTT
CDR3aa: CASSLEAGGGGQPQHF
len: 16
abundance: .
j_gene: TRBJ1-5
v_gene: TRBV7-2
d_gene: .

CDR3nt: TGTGCCAGCAGCCCCGCTAGCGGGGGGCCTCTGCGGGAGCAGTACTTC
CDR3aa: CASSPASGGPLREQYF
len: 16
abundance: .
j_gene: TRBJ2-7
v_gene: TRBV5-6
d_gene: TRBD2